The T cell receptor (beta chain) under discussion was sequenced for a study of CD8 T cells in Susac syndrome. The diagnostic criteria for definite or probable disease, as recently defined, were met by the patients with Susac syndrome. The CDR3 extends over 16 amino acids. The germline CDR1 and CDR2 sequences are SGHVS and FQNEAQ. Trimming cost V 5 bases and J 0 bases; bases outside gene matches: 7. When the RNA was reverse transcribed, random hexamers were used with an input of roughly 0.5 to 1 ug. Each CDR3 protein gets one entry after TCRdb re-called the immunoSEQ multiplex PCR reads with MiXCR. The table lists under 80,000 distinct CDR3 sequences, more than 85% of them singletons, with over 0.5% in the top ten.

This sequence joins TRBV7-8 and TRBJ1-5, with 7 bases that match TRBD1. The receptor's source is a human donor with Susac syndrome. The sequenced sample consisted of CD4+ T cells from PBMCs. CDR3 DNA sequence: TGTGCCAGCAGCCCCTCGACAGGGCTTAGCAATCAGCCCCAGCATTTT. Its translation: CASSPSTGLSNQPQHF.